This T cell receptor (beta chain) was observed in a study of beta chain features in type 1 diabetes. General study results and limits: PCR might show a preference for shorter templates, equally across patients and controls.

Every bit of the isolated RNA underwent reverse transcription, so sequencing read expressed TCRB transcripts. Sequencing of naive, central memory and regulatory T cell samples gave an average of about 3.9 million reads. Sequenced by immunoSEQ multiplex PCR; TCRdb stores in-frame clones only, minus some. The sample yields under 900,000 clones, roughly 16% seen once. Comments on this clone: Its specificity is unknown.

V was pared by 6 bases and J by 3 bases, with 12 bases between. The CDR3 has 14 amino acids. Germline V CDR1 and CDR2: MDHEN, SYDVKM. This TCR was sampled from a woman between 18 and 30 years old in good health. Sequencing input: naive CD4+ T cells from blood. The chain links TRBV28 to TRBJ1-5, with D unclear. The CDR3 region has the DNA TGTGCCAGCAGCCCAGGTCTGTTCAATCAGCCCCAGCATTTT. This encodes CASSPGLFNQPQHF.